A selection of T cell receptor beta chains follows, all from one sample in a study of cytotoxic CD8 clonotypes in ibrutinib-treated CLL. Method: immunoSEQ multiplex PCR; TCRdb's copy keeps in-frame clones and lacks some. Among approximately 92,000 clones listed, more than 70% were seen once. The source was PBMCs, collected after 24 months of ibrutinib treatment. The receptors were sampled from a human donor with chronic lymphocytic leukemia. CDR3s leave out the opening cysteine and the closing phenylalanine or tryptophan. The order of the fields is V gene, clone size, J gene, CDR3 protein. Some rows have no size entry. The others give once, few or many, or a class for an expanded clone.

v_gene: TRBV5-1; abundance: NA; j_gene: TRBJ2-3; CDR3aa: ASSLAASTDTQY
v_gene: TRBV10-2; abundance: NA; j_gene: TRBJ2-1; CDR3aa: ASSESTSGTLHHRYNEQF
v_gene: TRBV28; abundance: few; j_gene: TRBJ1-5; CDR3aa: ASTRGQGRQPQH
v_gene: TRBV29-1; abundance: few; j_gene: TRBJ1-2; CDR3aa: SAEGRGKDYGYT
v_gene: TRBV5-1; abundance: NA; j_gene: TRBJ2-3; CDR3aa: ASSLDTGGQADTQY
v_gene: TRBV10-3; abundance: NA; j_gene: TRBJ2-3; CDR3aa: AISSFGAGVVYTQY
v_gene: TRBV5-1; abundance: NA; j_gene: TRBJ2-4; CDR3aa: ASSLGSIAKNIQY
v_gene: TRBV29-1; abundance: NA; j_gene: TRBJ1-2; CDR3aa: SVGRTDVSGYT
v_gene: TRBV10-3; abundance: NA; j_gene: TRBJ1-5; CDR3aa: AISSDRGFQPQH
v_gene: TRBV29-1; abundance: NA; j_gene: TRBJ2-3; CDR3aa: SVEGLAEFRDTQY
v_gene: TRBV7-9; abundance: NA; j_gene: TRBJ2-3; CDR3aa: ASSLDGTSLPTDTQY
v_gene: TRBV29-1; abundance: NA; j_gene: TRBJ2-1; CDR3aa: SAGVTRGFNEQF
v_gene: TRBV23-1; abundance: few; j_gene: TRBJ2-7; CDR3aa: ASSQPGQGYEQY
v_gene: TRBV15; abundance: NA; j_gene: TRBJ2-7; CDR3aa: ATSRTLSGLHEQY
v_gene: TRBV11-2; abundance: NA; j_gene: TRBJ2-3; CDR3aa: ASSFGPRLHTDTQY
v_gene: TRBV19; abundance: many; j_gene: TRBJ1-1; CDR3aa: ASSPSGSVNTEAF
v_gene: TRBV10-3; abundance: NA; j_gene: TRBJ2-7; CDR3aa: AIRSGRTYEQY
v_gene: TRBV5-5; abundance: NA; j_gene: TRBJ1-2; CDR3aa: ASSLGPGQYSGYT
v_gene: TRBV10-2; abundance: NA; j_gene: TRBJ2-2; CDR3aa: ASSDLYRGRDTGELF
v_gene: TRBV5-6; abundance: NA; j_gene: TRBJ2-1; CDR3aa: ASSLGFSLSAPYNEQF
v_gene: TRBV9; abundance: NA; j_gene: TRBJ2-3; CDR3aa: ASSARAGGPTDTQY
v_gene: TRBV10-3; abundance: NA; j_gene: TRBJ1-6; CDR3aa: AISHADSPLH
v_gene: TRBV18; abundance: NA; j_gene: TRBJ2-7; CDR3aa: ASSPTLPGLTYEQY
v_gene: TRBV28; abundance: NA; j_gene: TRBJ1-1; CDR3aa: ASNSPGTVNTEAF
v_gene: TRBV11-2; abundance: NA; j_gene: TRBJ2-5; CDR3aa: ASTLTRAETQY
v_gene: TRBV9; abundance: NA; j_gene: TRBJ2-3; CDR3aa: ASSVDRARTSGPSTDTQY
v_gene: TRBV11-2; abundance: NA; j_gene: TRBJ2-1; CDR3aa: ANSFQAGGHYNEQF
v_gene: TRBV7-9; abundance: NA; j_gene: TRBJ2-3; CDR3aa: ASSPRGSTDTQY
v_gene: TRBV5-4; abundance: few; j_gene: TRBJ2-1; CDR3aa: ASSLVDRGTEQF
v_gene: TRBV11-2; abundance: NA; j_gene: TRBJ2-4; CDR3aa: ASSLFVGAVKNIQY
v_gene: TRBV30; abundance: NA; j_gene: TRBJ2-7; CDR3aa: AWNSGSYEQY
v_gene: TRBV4-1; abundance: NA; j_gene: TRBJ2-7; CDR3aa: ASSPGQPYEQY
v_gene: TRBV30; abundance: NA; j_gene: TRBJ2-2; CDR3aa: AWIPAWTGELF
v_gene: TRBV7-2; abundance: NA; j_gene: TRBJ1-4; CDR3aa: ASSLVQATNEKLF
v_gene: TRBV7-2; abundance: NA; j_gene: TRBJ1-2; CDR3aa: ASSLEIGPSNYGYT
v_gene: TRBV25-1; abundance: NA; j_gene: TRBJ2-5; CDR3aa: ASSDPPGPGRETQY
v_gene: TRBV19; abundance: few; j_gene: TRBJ2-7; CDR3aa: ASSIVGSLGEQY
v_gene: TRBV29-1; abundance: NA; j_gene: TRBJ2-7; CDR3aa: SVSPGLIAYEQY
v_gene: TRBV29-1; abundance: NA; j_gene: TRBJ2-3; CDR3aa: SGDEATDTQY
v_gene: TRBV9; abundance: few; j_gene: TRBJ1-1; CDR3aa: ASSVSTNTEAF
v_gene: TRBV27; abundance: NA; j_gene: TRBJ2-7; CDR3aa: ASSLRFGAGLGEQY
v_gene: TRBV19; abundance: many; j_gene: TRBJ2-1; CDR3aa: ASSLGNEQF
v_gene: TRBV19; abundance: NA; j_gene: TRBJ2-3; CDR3aa: ASSIGGGATDTQY
v_gene: TRBV30; abundance: NA; j_gene: TRBJ1-2; CDR3aa: AWSVAQNYGYT
v_gene: TRBV7-6; abundance: NA; j_gene: TRBJ1-3; CDR3aa: ASSWNLRGHASGNTIY
v_gene: TRBV27; abundance: NA; j_gene: TRBJ1-1; CDR3aa: ASSWTGNTEAF
v_gene: TRBV18; abundance: NA; j_gene: TRBJ1-5; CDR3aa: ASSPGFGQPQH
v_gene: TRBV7-3; abundance: NA; j_gene: TRBJ1-1; CDR3aa: ASSLTSLGNTEAF
v_gene: TRBV11-3; abundance: NA; j_gene: TRBJ2-1; CDR3aa: ASSLGVGNEQF
v_gene: TRBV5-1; abundance: NA; j_gene: TRBJ1-1; CDR3aa: ASSLPRDRALNTEAF
v_gene: TRBV30; abundance: many; j_gene: TRBJ1-3; CDR3aa: AWSQQGGGNTIY
v_gene: TRBV9; abundance: NA; j_gene: TRBJ2-1; CDR3aa: ASSVVASGGYNEQF
v_gene: TRBV27; abundance: NA; j_gene: TRBJ1-1; CDR3aa: ARGEGKAF
v_gene: TRBV6-1; abundance: NA; j_gene: TRBJ1-5; CDR3aa: ASSENQPQH
v_gene: TRBV2; abundance: NA; j_gene: TRBJ1-2; CDR3aa: ASWTYGGEKGYT
v_gene: TRBV5-5; abundance: many; j_gene: TRBJ2-2; CDR3aa: ASTAGGGTGELF
v_gene: TRBV9; abundance: NA; j_gene: TRBJ2-2; CDR3aa: ASSVPARNTGELF
v_gene: TRBV10-3; abundance: once; j_gene: TRBJ2-1; CDR3aa: AISESKGEQF
v_gene: TRBV5-1; abundance: NA; j_gene: TRBJ1-2; CDR3aa: ASTAPGTGYGYT